The sequence of this T cell receptor beta chain was determined in a study of shared T cell receptors in the human thymus. Per the germline V gene, CDR1 is LNHDA and CDR2 is SQIVND (reference sequence). CDR3 length equals 17 residues. The germline V and J ends were trimmed by 1 base and 0 bases, with 15 bases remaining between them. The repertoire was sequenced with immunoSEQ multiplex PCR; TCRdb's copy has only in-frame clones and lacks some. Among 600,000 to 900,000 clones listed, roughly 85% were seen once. These data are also associated with another study on human thymus T cells. That source reports: Corrective heart surgery yielded the resections from which the thymus tissue came.

This chain connects TRBV19 to TRBJ1-1, with D hard to call. Sample: thymocytes. The source is a girl less than two years old with a congenital heart defect. CDR3 residues: CASSIVPLWSLNTEAFF. CDR3 nucleotide sequence: TGTGCCAGTAGTATAGTTCCTTTATGGAGCCTGAACACTGAAGCTTTCTTT.